This T cell receptor (beta chain) was documented in a study of blood T cell repertoires in COVID-19. Study information: PBMCs, B-cell-depleted T cells, or T cells were the source of the cDNA or gDNA that made up the material.

Under the authors' procedure: Reference gene primers were amplified, and this amplification served to estimate nucleated cell counts. Using immunoSEQ multiplex PCR, the repertoire was profiled, and TCRdb retains in-frame clones only, with some absent. Clone size and V and J calls were adopted from that table, with D and trimming inferred from the DNA. Of about 74,000 clones listed, roughly 84% are singletons. The germline V and J ends were trimmed by 4 bases and 1 base, with 11 bases remaining between them. CDR1 SGHNT and CDR2 YYREEE come from the germline V gene (reference sequence). The CDR3 length is 15 residues. This clone was seen only once.

V gene TRBV5-4 combines with J gene TRBJ2-2; TRBD1 is a possible D gene (5 bases). The sequenced sample was peripheral blood. This TCR was sampled from a man over 45 with active COVID-19. Written as DNA, the CDR3 is TGTGCCAGCAGCACGGACACCTTGAACACCGGGGAGCTGTTTTTT. Amino acids: CASSTDTLNTGELFF.